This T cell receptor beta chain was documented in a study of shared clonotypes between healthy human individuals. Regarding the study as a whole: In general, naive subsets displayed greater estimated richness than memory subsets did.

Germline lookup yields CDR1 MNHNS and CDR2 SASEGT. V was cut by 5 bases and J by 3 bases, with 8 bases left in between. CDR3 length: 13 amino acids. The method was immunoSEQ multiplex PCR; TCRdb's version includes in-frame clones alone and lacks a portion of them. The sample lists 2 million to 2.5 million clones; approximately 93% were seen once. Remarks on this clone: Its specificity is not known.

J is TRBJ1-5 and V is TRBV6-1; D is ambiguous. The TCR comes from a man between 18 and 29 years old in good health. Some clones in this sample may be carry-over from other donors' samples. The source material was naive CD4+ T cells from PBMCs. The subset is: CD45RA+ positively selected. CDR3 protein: CASSWRANQPQHF. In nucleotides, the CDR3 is TGTGCCAGCAGTTGGCGGGCCAATCAGCCCCAGCATTTT.